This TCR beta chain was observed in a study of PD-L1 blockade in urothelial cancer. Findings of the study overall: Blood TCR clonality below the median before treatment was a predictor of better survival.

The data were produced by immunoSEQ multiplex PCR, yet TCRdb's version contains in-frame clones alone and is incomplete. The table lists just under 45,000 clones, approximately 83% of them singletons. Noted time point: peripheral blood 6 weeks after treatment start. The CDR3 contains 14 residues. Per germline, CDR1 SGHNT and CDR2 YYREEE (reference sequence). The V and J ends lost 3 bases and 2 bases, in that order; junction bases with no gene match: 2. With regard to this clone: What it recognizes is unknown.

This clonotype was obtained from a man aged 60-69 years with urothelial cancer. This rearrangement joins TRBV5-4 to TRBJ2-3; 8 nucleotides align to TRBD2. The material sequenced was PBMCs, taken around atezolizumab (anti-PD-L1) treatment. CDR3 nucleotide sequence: TGTGCCAGCAGCTCAGCGGGGGACACAGATACGCAGTATTTT. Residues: CASSSAGDTDTQYF. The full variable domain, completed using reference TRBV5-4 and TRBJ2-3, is ETGVTQSPTHLIKTRGQQVTLRCSSQSGHNTVSWYQQALGQGPQFIFQYYREEENGRGNFPPRFSGLQFPNYSSELNVNALELDDSALYLCASSSAGDTDTQYFGPGTRLTVL.